The 23 T cell receptor beta chains reported below all come from one sample, sequenced in a study of T cells after yellow fever vaccination. TCRdb ran MiXCR on the 5' RACE reads and lists one entry per CDR3 protein. The data hold about 240,000 distinct CDR3 sequences, with around 3.5% observed a single time. Sample: PBMCs, taken 15 days after the yellow fever booster vaccination. The receptors stem from a man younger than 30 who received the YFV17D yellow fever vaccine.

This clonotype appeared many times. V gene TRBV27 combines with J gene TRBJ1-2, with TRBD1 matching over 7 bases. The CDR3 is made up of 15 amino acids. V dropped 6 bases and J dropped 7; count of bases not matched to a gene: 14. Germline V CDR1 and CDR2: MNHEY, SMNVEV (reference sequence). The CDR3 DNA reads TGTGCCAGCAGCAATAGGGCAGGACAGGAGTCTGGCTACACCTTC. Translating it yields CASSNRAGQESGYTF.

This clonotype turned up a few times. The genes are TRBV5-4 and TRBJ2-1; TRBD2 agrees at 9 bases. Germline CDR1 SGHNT, CDR2 YYREEE (reference sequence). This CDR3 is 14 amino acids long. Losses at the gene ends were 10 bases for V and 3 bases for J; bases not matched to a gene: 8. In DNA, the CDR3 is TGTGCCTACGAGCGGGGGGCGAACTACAATGAGCAGTTCTTC. It codes for CAYERGANYNEQFF.

This clonotype was detected many times. J is TRBJ2-7 and V is TRBV9; TRBD2 aligns across 10 bases. The V gene's germline CDR1 is SGDLS and CDR2 YYNGEE. The CDR3 loop spans 16 amino acids. After removal of 4 bases from V and 3 bases from J, the junction contained 10 bases not matched to a gene. The CDR3 DNA is TGTGCCAGCAGCCCCAGATGGACTAGCGGCCGCTACGAGCAGTACTTC. Its protein product is CASSPRWTSGRYEQYF. Full variable domain (remainder filled in from reference TRBV9 and TRBJ2-7): DSGVTQTPKHLITATGQRVTLRCSPRSGDLSVYWYQQSLDQGLQFLIQYYNGEERAKGNILERFSAQQFPDLHSELNLSSLELGDSALYFCASSPRWTSGRYEQYFGPGTRLTVT.

This clonotype was counted many times. The V and J genes are TRBV2 and TRBJ1-1, with a tentative D call TRBD1 (5 bases). This CDR3 contains 14 residues. V lost 7 bases to trimming and J lost 0 bases, with 12 bases between them. Per the germline V gene, CDR1 is SNHLY and CDR2 is FYNNEI. CDR3 sequence: CASKLPGLNTEAFF. DNA for the CDR3: TGTGCCAGCAAATTGCCAGGGTTGAACACTGAAGCTTTCTTT.

Many counts were recorded for this clonotype. The chain is built from TRBV5-1 and TRBJ2-7; D not certain. Germline V gene data show CDR1 as SGHRS and CDR2 as YFSETQ. V was clipped by 1 base and J by 6 bases, with 11 bases between them. This CDR3 comprises 13 residues. The CDR3 coding sequence is TGCGCCAGCAGCTTGCTAAGTGCTACCGAGCAGTACGTC. Protein product: CASSLLSATEQYV.

There are many counts of this clonotype. This chain links TRBV5-1 with TRBJ1-1; unclear D gene. The CDR3 sequence is 15 residues long. Germline lookup yields CDR1 SGHRS and CDR2 YFSETQ. The V end lost 3 bases, the J end lost 0 bases, and 12 bases lay between the germline ends. The CDR3 nucleotides are TGCGCCAGCAGCTCTGACACCGGTATGAACACTGAAGCTTTCTTT. Protein: CASSSDTGMNTEAFF.

The sample holds many counts of this clonotype. The rearrangement joins TRBV20-1 to TRBJ2-2; 7 nucleotides line up with TRBD1. After removal of 0 bases from V and 5 bases from J, the junction contained 3 bases not matched to a gene. CDR1 is DFQATT and CDR2 is SNEGSKA in the germline V gene (reference sequence). The CDR3 is made up of 14 amino acids. The CDR3 DNA follows: TGCAGTGCTAGAGATGGGACAGTTACCGGGGAGCTGTTTTTT. Protein product: CSARDGTVTGELFF.

This clonotype was detected many times. DNA of the CDR3: TGCGCCAGCAGTTGGGGAGGACACGGCTACACCTTC. It specifies CASSWGGHGYTF. The chain employs TRBV5-1 and TRBJ1-2, with D tentatively TRBD1 (5 bases). V was cut by 5 bases and J by 8 bases, with 13 bases left in between. The CDR3 totals 12 residues. Germline V lookup: CDR1 SGHRS, CDR2 YFSETQ.

This clonotype was counted many times. V is TRBV9 and J is TRBJ2-5; 8 bases align to TRBD2. The V gene's germline CDR1 is SGDLS and CDR2 YYNGEE. CDR3 length equals 16 residues. V lost 3 bases to trimming and J lost 0 bases; unmatched junction nucleotides: 7. The CDR3 here is CASSAGAGGYQETQYF. In DNA form, the CDR3 reads TGTGCCAGCAGCGCGGGGGCGGGGGGTTACCAAGAGACCCAGTACTTC.

This clonotype appeared many times. This chain joins TRBV12-3 or TRBV12-4 and TRBJ1-2; D unresolved. The V end was cut by 6 bases, the J end by 6 bases, with 17 bases between. The CDR3 has 14 amino acids. CDR3 nucleotide sequence: TGTGCCAGCAGCCGCCCGGGGAGAGCAGATGGCTACACCTTC. Protein sequence: CASSRPGRADGYTF.

This clonotype was counted many times. This sequence joins TRBV7-7 and TRBJ2-7; 7 positions agree with TRBD2. Trimming at V came to 5 bases and at J to 3 bases, leaving 7 bases not matched to a gene. Germline V gene lookup returns CDR1 SSHAT and CDR2 FNYEAQ (reference sequence). CDR3 length: 14 residues. The CDR3 nucleotides are TGTGCCAGCAGCCCCGGACTAGGACGCTACGAGCAGTACTTC. This sequence encodes CASSPGLGRYEQYF.

In this sample, this clonotype turned up many times. The chain is built from TRBV30 and TRBJ1-6, with 7 bases that match TRBD1. Per germline, CDR1 GTSNPN and CDR2 SVGIG (reference sequence). The CDR3 covers 12 residues. Trimming at V came to 5 bases and at J to 5 bases, leaving 0 bases not matched to a gene. The CDR3 spells CAWDRDNSPLHF. DNA of the CDR3: TGTGCCTGGGACAGGGATAATTCACCCCTCCACTTT. Together with reference TRBV30 and TRBJ1-6, the CDR3 gives the full variable domain: SQTIHQWPATLVQPVGSPLSLECTVEGTSNPNLYWYRQAAGRGLQLLFYSVGIGQISSEVPQNLSASRPQDRQFILSSKKLLLSDSGFYLCAWDRDNSPLHFGNGTRLTVT.

The rearrangement joins TRBV12-3 or TRBV12-4 to TRBJ1-5; D not resolved. The CDR3 is 13 residues long. Trimming shortened V by 5 bases and J by 5 bases, and 10 bases separated the two germline ends. The CDR3 loop is CASSPSVDQPQHF. The CDR3 DNA reads TGTGCCAGCAGTCCCTCAGTAGATCAGCCCCAGCATTTT.

Ten or more counts support this clonotype. V usage is TRBV12-3 or TRBV12-4 and J usage is TRBJ1-1; possible D gene TRBD1, 6 bases. V lost 3 bases to trimming and J lost 8 bases, with 10 bases between them. CDR3 length: 12 amino acids. For the CDR3, the DNA is TGTGCCAGCAGTTTTTCAGGACAGGAAGCTTTCTTT. It specifies CASSFSGQEAFF.

This clonotype was observed at least ten times. The gene calls are TRBV5-4 and TRBJ1-6, with D perhaps matching TRBD1 (6 bases). This CDR3 spans 16 amino acids. V was clipped by 3 bases and J by 0 bases, with 10 bases between them. Germline V gene data show CDR1 as SGHNT and CDR2 as YYREEE (reference sequence). The CDR3 DNA sequence: TGTGCCAGCAGCTCGGACAGAAGCTCCTATAATTCACCCCTCCACTTT. As protein: CASSSDRSSYNSPLHF.

This clonotype has a count of ten or more. The chain couples TRBV7-3 to TRBJ2-3; D unresolved. Germline values: CDR1 SGHTA, CDR2 FQGTGA. This CDR3 has 14 residues. The V and J ends lost 5 bases and 4 bases respectively, with 13 bases between them. CDR3 amino acids: CASSPHGPPDTQYF. CDR3 nucleotides: TGTGCCAGCAGCCCCCACGGGCCCCCAGATACGCAGTATTTT.

The sample holds many counts of this clonotype. The J gene is TRBJ1-1, the V gene TRBV10-3; 10 bases are shared with TRBD1. Germline CDR1 ENHRY, CDR2 SYGVKD. The CDR3 runs 14 residues. Trimming cost V 3 bases and J 6 bases; bases outside gene matches: 4. The DNA of the CDR3 is TGTGCCATCAGTGACCGAGACAGGGGGCCTGAAGCTTTCTTT. Its translation is CAISDRDRGPEAFF.

In this sample, this clonotype turned up many times. This sequence joins TRBV27 and TRBJ2-5; 8 bases align to TRBD2. CDR1 is MNHEY and CDR2 is SMNVEV in the germline V gene (reference sequence). The CDR3 has 16 residues. Losses at the gene ends were 5 bases for V and 4 bases for J; bases not matched to a gene: 12. CDR3 region: CASSPGAGGNGETQYF. The DNA of the CDR3 is TGTGCCAGCAGTCCGGGGGCGGGGGGAAACGGAGAGACCCAGTACTTC.

This clonotype was seen ten or more times. CDR3 sequence reads: CASSLDRPASGNTIYF. DNA for the CDR3: TGCGCCAGCAGCTTGGACAGGCCCGCCTCTGGAAACACCATATATTTT. The V call is TRBV5-1, the J call TRBJ1-3; TRBD1 is a possible D gene (5 bases). V lost 0 bases and J 0 bases, leaving 10 bases between the germline ends. The length of the CDR3 is 16 residues. The V gene's germline CDR1 is SGHRS and CDR2 YFSETQ.

This clonotype was seen many times. The chain couples TRBV27 to TRBJ2-2; D not certain. V lost 0 bases and J lost 4, with 9 bases in between. The CDR3 consists of 15 residues. The germline CDR1 and CDR2 sequences are MNHEY and SMNVEV (reference sequence). The DNA for the CDR3 is TGTGCCAGCAGTTTATCGCATCCTCGCACCGGGGAGCTGTTTTTT. It codes for CASSLSHPRTGELFF.

There are many counts of this clonotype. The chain couples TRBV7-9 to TRBJ2-7; tentatively, D is TRBD1 (5 bases). This CDR3 spans 12 amino acids. CDR1 SEHNR and CDR2 FQNEAQ come from the germline V gene (reference sequence). V lost 2 bases and J lost 5, with 7 bases in between. CDR3 sequence: CASSLPGNEQYF. In nucleotides, the CDR3 is TGTGCCAGCAGCTTACCAGGGAACGAGCAGTACTTC.

This clonotype has at least ten counts. This chain connects TRBV7-3 to TRBJ1-2; 8 bases agree with TRBD1. With 5 bases clipped from V and 8 bases from J, the junction kept 7 bases outside the gene matches. This CDR3 comprises 13 residues. The germline V gene encodes CDR1 SGHTA and CDR2 FQGTGA. CDR3 loop: CASSNGQGGGYTF. The CDR3 bases are TGTGCCAGCAGCAACGGACAGGGCGGAGGCTACACCTTC.

This clonotype has at least ten counts. CDR3 amino acids: CASTTRQGFYEQYF. The CDR3 nucleotides read TGTGCCAGCACCACTCGGCAGGGATTCTACGAGCAGTACTTC. This chain links TRBV5-5 with TRBJ2-7, with D possibly being TRBD1 (5 bases). Germline lookup yields CDR1 SGHKS and CDR2 YYEKEE (reference sequence). The germline V and J ends were trimmed by 6 bases and 3 bases, with 16 bases remaining between them. CDR3 size: 14 residues. The entire variable domain, with the rest obtained from reference TRBV5-5 and TRBJ2-7, is as follows: DAGVTQSPTHLIKTRGQQVTLRCSPISGHKSVSWYQQVLGQGPQFIFQYYEKEERGRGNFPDRFSARQFPNYSSELNVNALLLGDSALYLCASTTRQGFYEQYFGPGTRLTVT.